Listed here is a single T cell receptor beta chain. What it binds is unknown. V was pared by 7 bases and J by 6 bases, with 16 bases between. Germline V gene lookup returns CDR1 SGHRS and CDR2 YFSETQ. The CDR3 length is 14 residues. These data belong to a study of T cell responses to AZD1222 COVID-19 vaccine. The table came from immunoSEQ multiplex PCR; TCRdb's copy has only in-frame clones and leaves some out. This table has some 100,000 clones, roughly 87% appearing once. Study-level results: Spike-specific TCR repertoires showed rising breadth and depth after two AZD1222 doses. Reportedly, nearly half of unique spike TCRs recognized epitopes outside B.1.351/B.1.1.7 mutations. It should be noted that donors were predominantly white British and more often female, and clonal diversity was possibly underestimated.

The receptor's source is an adult in good health. Here the sequenced sample was peripheral blood, taken on day 0 of AZD1222 vaccination. This chain joins TRBV5-1 and TRBJ2-2, with D perhaps TRBD1 or TRBD2 (5 bases each). CDR3 in amino acids: CASGWDVTPGELFF. The CDR3 DNA sequence: TGCGCCAGCGGCTGGGACGTCACCCCCGGGGAGCTGTTTTTT.